This T cell receptor beta chain was documented in a study of blood T cell repertoires in COVID-19. Overall study context: Donors in the United States, Italy and Spain gave samples during acute or convalescent COVID-19. T cells, B-cell-depleted T cells, or PBMCs provided the cDNA or gDNA that served as material.

This CDR3 is built from 14 residues. Authors' data handling: Estimated nucleated cell counts came from reference gene primer amplification. Clones were sequenced by immunoSEQ multiplex PCR, and TCRdb holds only the in-frame ones, with some missing. Clone size and the V and J calls come from that table; the DNA yielded D and trimming. Of approximately 210,000 clones in the sample, less than 90% are singletons; the top ten hold more than 9%. This clone turned up a few times. The receptor comes from an elderly woman with COVID-19, enrolled during active disease. V and J are TRBV21-1 and TRBJ2-7; TRBD1, the D gene given by the table, was not confirmed from the DNA. TRBV21-1 is shown as a pseudogene. Sequencing was performed on peripheral blood. As DNA, the CDR3 is TGTGCCAGCAGCAAAGGGACAGGGGAGAACGAGCAGTACTTC. Translating gives CASSKGTGENEQYF.